Here is one TCR beta chain with its context. The antigen remains unidentified. The same CDR3 can be traced to other DNA sequences in this sample. The data belong to a study of shared clonotypes between healthy human individuals. Study findings and constraints: With a handful of donors compared, roughly 4.9% of naive CD4 clonotypes were shared. Rarefaction showed that sequencing of sorted subsets was incomplete (despite large depth).

The assay used deep level. In the study's own analysis: ImmunoSEQ gave junction-only sequences without quality scores, so filtering differed. Clones were read by immunoSEQ multiplex PCR, and TCRdb kept only the in-frame ones, dropping some. The V and J calls and the clone size are those of that table, but D and trimming were determined from the DNA. The sample holds about 1.1 million clones, approximately 80% seen once. Trimming stripped 0 bases from V and 4 bases from J, with 4 bases between. The CDR3 has 13 amino acids. Germline assignment: CDR1 SGHRS and CDR2 YFSETQ. This receptor was identified in a man aged 18-30 years in good health. Some clones in this sample may be carry-over from other donors' samples. Sequencing input: memory CD4+ T cells from PBMCs. The subset here: CD45RA-negative fraction. The rearrangement links TRBV5-1 to TRBJ2-2; unclear D gene. DNA of the CDR3: TGCGCCAGCAGCTTGGGGGCCACCGGGGAGCTGTTTTTT. It encodes CASSLGATGELFF.